This TCR beta chain is from a study of cytomegalovirus exposure and HLA in healthy donors. Whole-study context: Most genotyped donors, around four fifths of some 400, had Caucasian-associated genetic ancestry. Whole-study results and caveats: Three CMV-associated chains were confirmed in vitro to be specific for CMV antigens. On later analysis, the bulk of CMV-associated TCR beta chains appeared to be HLA-restricted. In a later analysis, a genetic analysis reported fewer productive-TCR N-insertions in an Asian-associated ancestry cluster than the cohort average.

With 60 Vbeta and 13 Jbeta primers, the PCR was carried out. Profiling relied on immunoSEQ multiplex PCR, and the TCRdb table lists in-frame clones only, not all of them. In the table there are roughly 190,000 clones, roughly 80% of which are singletons. The CDR3 totals 11 residues. The germline gives CDR1 SGHNT, CDR2 YYREEE (reference sequence). V lost 4 bases, J lost 7 bases, and 9 bases lay in between. This clone was detected only a few times. Its antigen is not known. The V call is TRBV5-4, the J call TRBJ2-7; tentative D call: TRBD1 (5 bases). The sequence came from a woman aged 25 to 39 in good health and CMV-seropositive. The sample comprised PBMCs. The CDR3 DNA sequence: TGTGCCAGCAGCCGGCCAGGGGAGCAGTACTTC. Its protein is CASSRPGEQYF.